One sample yielded the 19 T cell receptor beta chains listed below, sequenced in a study of blood T cells in healthy people across ages. With a J-beta primer mix and a sample-barcoded 5' primer, a second PCR ran roughly 6 to 12 cycles. From the 5' RACE reads, TCRdb called clonotypes with MiXCR, one entry per CDR3 protein. The top ten hold roughly 7.7% of the sample, which has 1.5 million or so distinct CDR3 sequences, approximately 38% seen once. Sequenced input: blood. These receptors were obtained from a woman aged 18-29 years in good health.

This clonotype was detected only a few times. The chain links TRBV5-1 to TRBJ1-2; D is unresolved. CDR1 and CDR2 (germline): SGHRS, YFSETQ. This CDR3 has 15 residues. Trimming took off 0 bases at V and 2 bases at J, with 11 bases between the two ends. This CDR3 is CASSLGYLSNYGYTF. For the CDR3, the DNA is TGCGCCAGCAGCTTGGGTTATTTATCAAACTATGGCTACACCTTC.

In this sample, this clonotype turned up a few times. The V call is TRBV10-3, the J call TRBJ1-2; D is unclear. Germline loops: CDR1 ENHRY, CDR2 SYGVKD. The CDR3 is 13 amino acids. V was clipped by 0 bases and J by 5 bases, with 7 bases between them. The CDR3 DNA follows: TGTGCCATCAGTGAGTCGGGCCTATATGGCTACACCTTC. It encodes CAISESGLYGYTF.

The rearrangement joins TRBV24-1 to TRBJ1-1; D might be TRBD1 (5 bases). Germline CDR1 and CDR2: KGHDR and SFDVKD. V lost 3 bases and J 1 base, leaving 14 bases between the germline ends. The CDR3 consists of 16 residues. The CDR3 coding sequence is TGTGCCACCAGTGATGGCAGGGTGTACAGGAACACTGAAGCTTTCTTT. Amino acids: CATSDGRVYRNTEAFF.

This clonotype was seen only a few times. The CDR3 loop is CASSPGYREQYF. CDR3 nucleotides: TGTGCCAGCAGTCCCGGGTACCGCGAGCAGTACTTC. This chain links TRBV12-3 or TRBV12-4 with TRBJ2-7, with no clear D. V lost 5 bases, J lost 6 bases, and 11 bases lay in between. CDR3 length equals 12 residues.

This chain uses TRBV4-1 with TRBJ2-7; D is undetermined. This CDR3 has 17 residues. Germline V gene lookup returns CDR1 MGHRA and CDR2 YSYEKL. Deletions cut 0 bases from V and 3 bases from J, with 18 bases between. Here the CDR3 reads CASSQEGTVERGYEQYF. The CDR3 nucleotides are TGCGCCAGCAGCCAAGAAGGCACAGTCGAGCGCGGCTACGAGCAGTACTTC.

This clonotype was recorded a few times. The chain combines TRBV6-1 with TRBJ2-5, with D hard to call. The J call could be wrong; TRBJ2-7 is a better fit for the DNA end. Germline lookup yields CDR1 MNHNS and CDR2 SASEGT. The CDR3 extends over 13 amino acids. The CDR3 DNA reads as TGTGCCAGCAGTGAAGGTTGGGGTTACGAGCAGTACTTC. This codes for CASSEGWGYEQYF.

This clonotype was found a few times. The rearrangement uses TRBV28 and TRBJ1-2; D may be TRBD1 (5 bases). The CDR3 contains 15 residues. Germline loops: CDR1 MDHEN, CDR2 SYDVKM. With 5 bases removed from V and 4 bases from J, the gap between germline ends came to 17 bases. The chain's CDR3 is CASSTGTDYLYGYTF. DNA of the CDR3: TGTGCCAGCAGTACCGGGACGGATTACCTCTATGGCTACACCTTC.

Comment on this clonotype: Compared with germline, one end of the junction differs, possibly owing to a read error. V gene TRBV7-2 combines with J gene TRBJ1-2; 9 bases line up with TRBD1. CDR3 length: 14 amino acids. Germline V gives CDR1 SGHTA, CDR2 FQGNSA. CDR3 nucleotide sequence: TGTGCCTGCAGCTTCGACAGGGGGTTCTATGGCTACACCTTC. Protein product: CACSFDRGFYGYTF.

This sequence joins TRBV7-9 and TRBJ1-1, with TRBD1 as a possible D gene (5 bases). The V gene's germline CDR1 is SEHNR and CDR2 FQNEAQ (reference sequence). Trimming cost V 3 bases and J 0 bases, with 11 bases left between them. CDR3 length equals 15 residues. The CDR3: CASSFSTAMNTEAFF. The CDR3 DNA reads as TGTGCCAGCAGCTTCTCGACAGCTATGAACACTGAAGCTTTCTTT.

In this sample, this clonotype turned up once. This rearrangement joins TRBV28 to TRBJ1-2; D is perhaps TRBD1 (5 bases). V was trimmed by 3 bases and J by 3 bases, leaving 14 bases between them. The CDR3 extends over 15 amino acids. Germline V gives CDR1 MDHEN, CDR2 SYDVKM. CDR3 in amino acids: CASSFGWQGDYGYTF. The DNA for the CDR3 is TGTGCCAGCAGTTTTGGTTGGCAGGGTGACTATGGCTACACCTTC.

V gene TRBV10-3 combines with J gene TRBJ2-2; unclear D gene. Trimming removed 4 bases at V and 3 bases at J, with 9 bases between. The germline CDR1 and CDR2 sequences are ENHRY and SYGVKD. The CDR3 sequence is 14 residues long. CDR3 sequence reads: CAISADSYTGELFF. In DNA form, the CDR3 reads TGTGCCATCAGTGCCGACTCTTACACCGGGGAGCTGTTTTTT.

This chain joins TRBV6-1 and TRBJ2-3; weak D call: TRBD1 (6 bases). V lost 6 bases and J lost 4, with 14 bases in between. Looked up from germline, CDR1 is MNHNS and CDR2 is SASEGT. The CDR3 loop spans 14 amino acids. CDR3 bases: TGTGCCAGCAGCCTAATGGGGGCCTCAGATACGCAGTATTTT. Amino acids: CASSLMGASDTQYF.

The chain combines TRBV20-1 with TRBJ1-5; D uncertain. The CDR3 sequence is 14 residues long. The germline gives CDR1 DFQATT, CDR2 SNEGSKA (reference sequence). Trimming removed 2 bases at V and 4 bases at J, with 12 bases between. DNA for the CDR3: TGCAGTGCTAGACTGATGGCCGAGAATCAGCCCCAGCATTTT. It yields the protein CSARLMAENQPQHF.

The genes are TRBV5-1 and TRBJ1-6; TRBD1 matches at 12 bases. In germline, CDR1 is SGHRS, CDR2 YFSETQ. V gave up 1 base and J gave up 9 bases; unmatched junction bases: 14. This CDR3 is built from 19 residues. The CDR3: CASSLFGSLGQGAGSPLHF. DNA for the CDR3: TGCGCCAGCAGCTTGTTCGGGTCGCTGGGACAGGGGGCAGGTTCACCCCTCCACTTT. The full variable domain, in which reference TRBV5-1 and TRBJ1-6 provide the parts outside the CDR3, is KAGVTQTPRYLIKTRGQQVTLSCSPISGHRSVSWYQQTPGQGLQFLFEYFSETQRNKGNFPGRFSGRQFSNSRSEMNVSTLELGDSALYLCASSLFGSLGQGAGSPLHFGNGTRLTVT.

The gene calls are TRBV11-2 and TRBJ2-5, with TRBD1 identical over 7 bases. CDR3 size: 15 residues. V lost 5 bases to trimming and J lost 4 bases; unmatched junction nucleotides: 10. CDR1 is SGHAT and CDR2 is FQNNGV in the germline V gene. The CDR3 region has the DNA TGTGCCAGCAGCGGCGAAAGGGGGCTCGGAGAGACCCAGTACTTC. The encoded protein is CASSGERGLGETQYF.

In its sample, this clonotype was seen many times. The V and J genes are TRBV5-1 and TRBJ2-3, with D possibly matching TRBD1 (6 bases). Germline CDR1 is SGHRS and CDR2 is YFSETQ. CDR3 size: 16 residues. V lost 4 bases to trimming and J lost 0 bases, with 15 bases between them. The CDR3 sequence: CASSPARTASTDTQYF. As DNA, the CDR3 is TGCGCCAGCAGCCCCGCCCGGACAGCTAGCACAGATACGCAGTATTTT.

The CDR3, as DNA: TGTGCCAGCAGCTCCCCAGGTGGTCGGGAAAAAGCTTTCTTT. It translates to CASSSPGGREKAFF. J is TRBJ1-1 and V is TRBV7-9; D ambiguous. CDR1 is SEHNR and CDR2 is FQNEAQ in the germline V gene (reference sequence). The CDR3 totals 14 residues. The ends were cut back, 4 bases at V and 9 bases at J, with 18 bases in the middle.

V and J are TRBV20-1 and TRBJ1-6; D may be TRBD1 (5 bases). Germline V gene data show CDR1 as DFQATT and CDR2 as SNEGSKA (reference sequence). Trimming pared 6 bases from V and 0 bases from J, leaving 24 bases between. This CDR3 is 19 amino acids long. The CDR3 region has the DNA TGCAGTGCGGAGGGCATGAAGGCAGGGACTAACTCCTATAATTCACCCCTCCACTTT. Translation: CSAEGMKAGTNSYNSPLHF.

This chain connects TRBV5-5 to TRBJ2-3; tentative D call: TRBD1 (5 bases). This CDR3 has 13 amino acids. Trimming took 2 bases from V and 9 from J, leaving 13 bases between them. The germline V gene encodes CDR1 SGHKS and CDR2 YYEKEE (reference sequence). The CDR3 DNA reads TGTGCCAGCAGCTTTGTGGGGCAAGAGACGCAGTATTTT. Residues: CASSFVGQETQYF.